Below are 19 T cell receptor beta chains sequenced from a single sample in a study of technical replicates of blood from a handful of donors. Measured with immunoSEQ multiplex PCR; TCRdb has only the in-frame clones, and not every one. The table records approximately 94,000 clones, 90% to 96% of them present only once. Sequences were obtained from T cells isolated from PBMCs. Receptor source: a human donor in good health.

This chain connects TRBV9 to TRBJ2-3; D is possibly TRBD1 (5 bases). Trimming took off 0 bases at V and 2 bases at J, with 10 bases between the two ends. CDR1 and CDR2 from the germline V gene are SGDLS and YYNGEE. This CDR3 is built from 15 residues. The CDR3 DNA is TGTGCCAGCAGCGTAGAAAAGGGGTACACAGATACGCAGTATTTT. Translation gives CASSVEKGYTDTQYF.

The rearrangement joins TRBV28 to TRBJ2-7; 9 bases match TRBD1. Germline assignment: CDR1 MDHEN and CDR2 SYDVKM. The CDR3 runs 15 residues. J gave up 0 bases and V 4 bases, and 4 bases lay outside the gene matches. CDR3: CASSWDRDYSYEQYF. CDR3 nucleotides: TGTGCCAGCAGTTGGGACAGGGACTACTCCTACGAGCAGTACTTC.

The CDR3 coding sequence is TGTGCCAGTAGTATAGAATTTAGGAGAGGGTACCTATCTGGGGCCAACGTCCTGACTTTC. It codes for CASSIEFRRGYLSGANVLTF. The V call is TRBV19, the J call TRBJ2-6, with a weak D call TRBD2 (5 bases). The V end was cut by 0 bases, the J end by 1 base, with 19 bases between. This CDR3 comprises 20 residues. CDR1 and CDR2 from the germline V gene are LNHDA and SQIVND (reference sequence).

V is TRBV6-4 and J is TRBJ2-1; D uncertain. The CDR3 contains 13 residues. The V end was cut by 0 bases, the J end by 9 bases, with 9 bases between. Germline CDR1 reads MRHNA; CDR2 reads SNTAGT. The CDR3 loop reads CASSDSSIGEQFF. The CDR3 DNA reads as TGTGCCAGCAGTGACTCCTCCATCGGTGAGCAGTTCTTC.

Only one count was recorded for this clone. CDR3 sequence: CASSHSSNYGYTF. CDR3 nucleotide sequence: TGTGCCAGCAGCCACAGCAGTAACTATGGCTACACCTTC. The rearrangement joins TRBV5-4 to TRBJ1-2; D is undetermined. This CDR3 has 13 residues. Germline-derived CDR1 and CDR2 are SGHNT and YYREEE (reference sequence). Trimming removed 4 bases from V and 1 base from J, with 8 bases in between.

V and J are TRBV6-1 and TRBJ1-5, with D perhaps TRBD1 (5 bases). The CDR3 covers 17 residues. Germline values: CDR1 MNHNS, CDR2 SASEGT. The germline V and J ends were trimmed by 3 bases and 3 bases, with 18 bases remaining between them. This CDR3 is CASSDVGRAVDNQPQHF. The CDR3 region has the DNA TGTGCCAGCAGTGATGTGGGCAGGGCAGTTGACAATCAGCCCCAGCATTTT.

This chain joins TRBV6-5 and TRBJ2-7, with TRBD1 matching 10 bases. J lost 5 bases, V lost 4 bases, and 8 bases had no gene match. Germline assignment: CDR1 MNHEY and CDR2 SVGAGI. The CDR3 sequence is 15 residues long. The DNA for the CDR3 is TGTGCCAGCAGTTCTTTGGGACAGGGGATCCACGAGCAGTACTTC. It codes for CASSSLGQGIHEQYF.

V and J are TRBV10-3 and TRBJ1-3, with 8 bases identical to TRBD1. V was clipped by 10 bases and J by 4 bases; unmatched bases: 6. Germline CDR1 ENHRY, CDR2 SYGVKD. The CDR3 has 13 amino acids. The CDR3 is CASGQGQGNTIYF. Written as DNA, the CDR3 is TGTGCCAGCGGACAGGGTCAAGGAAACACCATATATTTT.

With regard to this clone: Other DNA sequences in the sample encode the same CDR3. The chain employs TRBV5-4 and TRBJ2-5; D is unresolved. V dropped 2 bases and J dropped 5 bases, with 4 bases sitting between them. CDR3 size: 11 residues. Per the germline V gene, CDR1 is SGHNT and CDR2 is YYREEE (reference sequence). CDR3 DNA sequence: TGTGCCAGCAGCTTCCGGGAGACCCAGTACTTC. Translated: CASSFRETQYF.

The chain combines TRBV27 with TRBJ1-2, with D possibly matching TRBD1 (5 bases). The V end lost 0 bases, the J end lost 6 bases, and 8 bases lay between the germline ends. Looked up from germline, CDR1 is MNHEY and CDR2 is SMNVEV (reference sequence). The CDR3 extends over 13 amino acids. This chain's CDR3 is CASSLSLGDGYTF. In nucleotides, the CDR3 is TGTGCCAGCAGTTTATCGTTAGGGGATGGCTACACCTTC.

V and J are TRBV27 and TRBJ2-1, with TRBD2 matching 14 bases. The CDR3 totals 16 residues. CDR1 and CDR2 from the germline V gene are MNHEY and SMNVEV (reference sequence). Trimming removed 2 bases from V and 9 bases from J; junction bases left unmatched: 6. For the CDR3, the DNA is TGTGCCAGCAGTTTAACAAGACTAGCGGGAGGGTTTGAGCAGTTCTTC. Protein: CASSLTRLAGGFEQFF.

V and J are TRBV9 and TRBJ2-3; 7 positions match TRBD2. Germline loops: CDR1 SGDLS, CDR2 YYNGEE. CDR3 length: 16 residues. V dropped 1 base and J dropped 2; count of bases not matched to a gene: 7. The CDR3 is CASSVSRGGITDTQYF. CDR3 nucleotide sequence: TGTGCCAGCAGCGTATCTCGCGGGGGTATCACAGATACGCAGTATTTT.

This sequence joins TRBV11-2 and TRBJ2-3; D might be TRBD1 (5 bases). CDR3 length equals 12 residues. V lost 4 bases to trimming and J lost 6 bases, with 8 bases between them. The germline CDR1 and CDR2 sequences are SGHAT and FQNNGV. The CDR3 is CASSSQGDTQYF. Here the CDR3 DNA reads TGTGCCAGCAGCTCTCAGGGTGATACGCAGTATTTT. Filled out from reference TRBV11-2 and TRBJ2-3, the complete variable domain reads EAGVAQSPRYKIIEKRQSVAFWCNPISGHATLYWYQQILGQGPKLLIQFQNNGVVDDSQLPKDRFSAERLKGVDSTLKIQPAKLEDSAVYLCASSSQGDTQYFGPGTRLTVL.

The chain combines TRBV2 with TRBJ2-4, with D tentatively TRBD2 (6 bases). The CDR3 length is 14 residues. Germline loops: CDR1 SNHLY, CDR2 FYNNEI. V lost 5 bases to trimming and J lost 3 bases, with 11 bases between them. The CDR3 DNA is TGTGCCAGCAGTCTGTGGGGGGACAAAAACATTCAGTACTTC. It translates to CASSLWGDKNIQYF.

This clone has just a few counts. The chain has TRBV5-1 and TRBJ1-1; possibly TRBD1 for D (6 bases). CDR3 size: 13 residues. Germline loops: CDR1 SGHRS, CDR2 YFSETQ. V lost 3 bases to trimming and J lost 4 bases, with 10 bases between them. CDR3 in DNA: TGCGCCAGCAGCTATGGACAGTCCACTGAAGCTTTCTTT. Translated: CASSYGQSTEAFF.

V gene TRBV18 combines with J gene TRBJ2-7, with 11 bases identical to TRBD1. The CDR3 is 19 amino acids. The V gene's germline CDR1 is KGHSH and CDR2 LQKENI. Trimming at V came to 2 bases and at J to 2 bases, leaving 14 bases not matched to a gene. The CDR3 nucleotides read TGTGCCAGCTCACCATCCTCTTTACCGGGACAGGGGGGGCCCTACGAGCAGTACTTC. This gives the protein CASSPSSLPGQGGPYEQYF.

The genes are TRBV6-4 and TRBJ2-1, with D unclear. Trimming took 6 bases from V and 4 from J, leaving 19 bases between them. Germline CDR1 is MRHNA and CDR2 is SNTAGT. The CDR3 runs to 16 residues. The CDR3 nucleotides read TGTGCCAGCAGGGCCCCGGGTTTATTACTATACAATGAGCAGTTCTTC. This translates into CASRAPGLLLYNEQFF.

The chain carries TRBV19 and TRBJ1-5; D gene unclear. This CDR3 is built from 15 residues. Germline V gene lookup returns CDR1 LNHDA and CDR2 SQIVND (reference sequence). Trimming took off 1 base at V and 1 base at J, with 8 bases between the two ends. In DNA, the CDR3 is TGTGCCAGTAGTATAGGGACTGTAAGCAATCAGCCCCAGCATTTT. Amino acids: CASSIGTVSNQPQHF.

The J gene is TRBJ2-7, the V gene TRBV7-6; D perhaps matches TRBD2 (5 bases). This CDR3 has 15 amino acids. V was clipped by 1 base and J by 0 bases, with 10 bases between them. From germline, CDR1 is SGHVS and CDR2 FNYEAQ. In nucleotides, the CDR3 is TGTGCCAGCAGCTTAGTCGGGGAACTCTCCTACGAGCAGTACTTC. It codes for CASSLVGELSYEQYF.